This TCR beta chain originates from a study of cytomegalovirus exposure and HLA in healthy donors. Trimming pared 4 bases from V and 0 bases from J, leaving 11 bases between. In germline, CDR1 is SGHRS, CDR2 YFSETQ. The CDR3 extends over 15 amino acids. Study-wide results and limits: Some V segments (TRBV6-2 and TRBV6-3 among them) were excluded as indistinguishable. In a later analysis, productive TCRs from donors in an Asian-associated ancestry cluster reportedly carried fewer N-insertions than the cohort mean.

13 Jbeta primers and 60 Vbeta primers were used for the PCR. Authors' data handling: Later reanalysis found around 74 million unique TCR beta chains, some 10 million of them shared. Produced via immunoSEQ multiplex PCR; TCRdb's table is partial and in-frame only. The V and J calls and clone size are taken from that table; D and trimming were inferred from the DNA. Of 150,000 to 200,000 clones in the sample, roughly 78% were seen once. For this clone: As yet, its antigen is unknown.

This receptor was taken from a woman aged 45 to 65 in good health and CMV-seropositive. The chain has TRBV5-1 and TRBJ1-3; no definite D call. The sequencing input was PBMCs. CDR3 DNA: TGCGCCAGCAGCCGAACGGGATACTCTGGAAACACCATATATTTT. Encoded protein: CASSRTGYSGNTIYF. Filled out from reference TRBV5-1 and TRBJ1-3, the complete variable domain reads KAGVTQTPRYLIKTRGQQVTLSCSPISGHRSVSWYQQTPGQGLQFLFEYFSETQRNKGNFPGRFSGRQFSNSRSEMNVSTLELGDSALYLCASSRTGYSGNTIYFGEGSWLTVV.